This is a list of T cell receptor beta chains from one sample in a study of T-cell reconstitution after alpha-beta-depleted transplantation in children. TCRdb passed the PCR reads through MiXCR, listing each CDR3 protein once. The profile covers 600,000 to 700,000 distinct CDR3 sequences, with 13% appearing a single time and 0.79% taken by the ten largest. Sequenced here: PBMCs, sampled before TCRalphabeta/CD19-depleted stem cell transplant. These TCRs come from a girl aged 2-9 years with congenital amegakaryocytic thrombocytopenia, due to receive a stem cell transplant. The CDR3 runs from the conserved cysteine through the conserved F or W. A D gene is named only where the DNA matches it firmly. Some rows have no size entry. The others give once, few or many, or a class for an expanded clone.

DNA,CDR3,J,D,V,size
TGTGCCAGCAGCCAAGAGCGAGGGAGGGCCACCGAGCAGTACTTC,CASSQERGRATEQYF,TRBJ2-7,TRBD2,TRBV4-2,NA
TGCAGTGCTAAGGACGGGACTAGGGGATCCTACGAGCAGTACTTC,CSAKDGTRGSYEQYF,TRBJ2-7,TRBD2,TRBV20-1,NA
TGTGCCAGCAGTTTACTCAGGGAGAACTACGAGCAGTACTTC,CASSLLRENYEQYF,TRBJ2-7,NA,TRBV12-3/TRBV12-4,many
TGCAGTGCTAGTCGGGTCAATCAGCCCCAGCATTTT,CSASRVNQPQHF,TRBJ1-5,NA,TRBV20-1,few
TGTGCCAGCAGCTTACAGCAGGGGGATACGCAGTATTTT,CASSLQQGDTQYF,TRBJ2-3,NA,TRBV7-2,few
TGCGCCAGCAGCTTGGAGGGACAGAGAGCCTACGAGCAGTACTTC,CASSLEGQRAYEQYF,TRBJ2-7,TRBD1,TRBV5-1,few
TGTGCCAGCAGTTTAATCCGCGGGAGGGAGCAGTTCTTC,CASSLIRGREQFF,TRBJ2-1,TRBD2,TRBV12-3/TRBV12-4,NA
TGTGCCAGCAGCTTGGTGTGGGCCGGGCAAGAGACCCAGTACTTC,CASSLVWAGQETQYF,TRBJ2-5,NA,TRBV7-2,few
TGCAGTGCTAGAGATTCCGGGAGGGCCCATTTTAATGAGCAGTTCTTC,CSARDSGRAHFNEQFF,TRBJ2-1,TRBD2,TRBV20-1,NA
TGTGCCAGCAGTTACTTCGGGACTAGCGGCTCCTACGAGCAGTACTTC,CASSYFGTSGSYEQYF,TRBJ2-7,TRBD2,TRBV6-2/TRBV6-3,few